This paragraph reports one TCR beta chain. The table came from immunoSEQ multiplex PCR; TCRdb's copy has only in-frame clones and leaves some out. The table shows roughly 70,000 clones, with approximately 78% occurring only once. The data are from a study of OX40 agonist ivuxolimab in advanced cancers. Study details: Patients received ivuxolimab, an agonistic anti-OX40 (CD134) antibody. Six ivuxolimab dose levels, 0.01 to 10 mg/kg, were given intravenously every 2 weeks. Patients receiving dose escalation had hepatocellular carcinoma, melanoma, renal cell or head and neck cancer.

Sampled blood was obtained at baseline, cycle 4 day 1, and cycle 7 day 1. Losses at the gene ends were 5 bases for V and 2 bases for J; bases not matched to a gene: 5. Germline CDR1 SEHNR, CDR2 FQNEAQ (reference sequence). The CDR3 is made up of 15 amino acids. The clonotype originates from an adult with an advanced solid tumor such as melanoma, head and neck, liver or kidney cancer. This chain connects TRBV7-9 to TRBJ1-5; 8 bases fit TRBD1. Sequenced here: CD4+ or CD8+ T cells sorted from blood, sampled in a trial of the OX40 agonist ivuxolimab. CDR3 nucleotide sequence: TGTGCCAGCAGCATCGGACAGGGACGCAATCAGCCCCAGCATTTT. It is translated as CASSIGQGRNQPQHF.